Listed below are T cell receptor beta chains from one sample, sequenced in a study of radiotherapy plus CTLA-4 blockade in lung cancer. The method was immunoSEQ multiplex PCR; TCRdb's version includes in-frame clones alone and lacks a portion of them. The sample contains some 74,000 clones, around 80% of which appear only once. The material was peripheral blood, obtained from a patient treated with radiotherapy plus ipilimumab. Receptor source: a human donor with non-small cell lung cancer who had a complete response to radiotherapy plus ipilimumab. The conserved cysteine and the conserved F or W are not part of the CDR3 here. D genes are given only for firm matches. The size entry is marked missing in some rows and otherwise reads once, few, many or a size class.

abundance: few; v_gene: TRBV18; d_gene: NA; CDR3aa: ASSPTANPDSGNTIY
abundance: NA; v_gene: TRBV7-8; d_gene: NA; CDR3aa: ASSLGQGRDGGYT
abundance: NA; v_gene: TRBV29-1; d_gene: TRBD1; CDR3aa: SVLGLGQGVNTEAF
abundance: NA; v_gene: TRBV9; d_gene: NA; CDR3aa: ASSVGGPDSNQPQH
abundance: NA; v_gene: TRBV18; d_gene: NA; CDR3aa: ASSPPGPEKLF
abundance: NA; v_gene: TRBV5-5; d_gene: NA; CDR3aa: ASSTGQLATNEKLF
abundance: once; v_gene: TRBV10-3; d_gene: NA; CDR3aa: AISESPGLTNTGELF
abundance: NA; v_gene: TRBV15; d_gene: NA; CDR3aa: ATSRDGRGRYQPQH
abundance: few; v_gene: TRBV21-1; d_gene: NA; CDR3aa: ASSARLAGVGRGTDTQY
abundance: NA; v_gene: TRBV27; d_gene: NA; CDR3aa: ASSFAGTHSNQPQH
abundance: NA; v_gene: TRBV7-9; d_gene: TRBD1; CDR3aa: ASSTTGASYGYT
abundance: NA; v_gene: TRBV21-1; d_gene: NA; CDR3aa: ASSRGWAGSWEQY
abundance: NA; v_gene: TRBV7-9; d_gene: TRBD1; CDR3aa: ASTPITAGQGQYFTEAF
abundance: NA; v_gene: TRBV19; d_gene: NA; CDR3aa: ASNAGGWGQPYGYT
abundance: NA; v_gene: TRBV6-5; d_gene: NA; CDR3aa: ASSFLGVNQPQH
abundance: NA; v_gene: TRBV2; d_gene: NA; CDR3aa: ASSEGGTVNTEAF
abundance: once; v_gene: TRBV20-1; d_gene: NA; CDR3aa: SARKTNYT
abundance: NA; v_gene: TRBV12-5; d_gene: TRBD1; CDR3aa: ASGPGGRNQPQH
abundance: NA; v_gene: TRBV7-6; d_gene: NA; CDR3aa: ASSLRGGGLYNEQF
abundance: NA; v_gene: TRBV6-1; d_gene: TRBD1; CDR3aa: ASSEVQGRYEQY
abundance: NA; v_gene: TRBV5-1; d_gene: TRBD1; CDR3aa: ASSPPLRDRGRYEQY
abundance: once; v_gene: TRBV28; d_gene: TRBD1; CDR3aa: ASSSRQGSEQY
abundance: NA; v_gene: TRBV6-6; d_gene: TRBD1; CDR3aa: ASSRGTGLNQPQH
abundance: NA; v_gene: TRBV20-1; d_gene: NA; CDR3aa: SARLNEQF
abundance: NA; v_gene: TRBV5-5; d_gene: TRBD1; CDR3aa: ASSWIRGRGTEAF
abundance: NA; v_gene: TRBV2; d_gene: NA; CDR3aa: ASTGNSYNEQF
abundance: few; v_gene: TRBV5-8; d_gene: NA; CDR3aa: ASSLAGTRNTEAF
abundance: few; v_gene: TRBV6-4; d_gene: TRBD1; CDR3aa: ATHLSGQRYEQY
abundance: NA; v_gene: TRBV5-1; d_gene: NA; CDR3aa: ASSSGTGNTGELF
abundance: NA; v_gene: TRBV5-1; d_gene: NA; CDR3aa: ASSLADASYNEQF
abundance: NA; v_gene: TRBV6-5; d_gene: NA; CDR3aa: ASRAGAGYGYT
abundance: NA; v_gene: TRBV11-3; d_gene: NA; CDR3aa: ASSLLGLGTGELF
abundance: NA; v_gene: TRBV6-1; d_gene: NA; CDR3aa: ASWQGNYGYT
abundance: NA; v_gene: TRBV5-5; d_gene: NA; CDR3aa: ASSLRAASYEQY
abundance: NA; v_gene: TRBV6-5; d_gene: NA; CDR3aa: ASSYGGTYEQY
abundance: NA; v_gene: TRBV19; d_gene: TRBD2; CDR3aa: ASSIGGGRADQETQY
abundance: few; v_gene: TRBV10-2; d_gene: NA; CDR3aa: ASSETDQETQY
abundance: NA; v_gene: TRBV4-1; d_gene: TRBD1; CDR3aa: ASSQRTGNNSPLH
abundance: NA; v_gene: TRBV6-1; d_gene: NA; CDR3aa: ASSPRAGGFWPQH
abundance: NA; v_gene: TRBV7-2; d_gene: NA; CDR3aa: ASSLTDTQY
abundance: NA; v_gene: TRBV5-1; d_gene: NA; CDR3aa: ASRPGTANGHEQY